Listed here are 4 T cell receptor beta chains from one sample, sequenced in a study of beta chain features in type 1 diabetes. Notes on the study in general: TCRB CDR3s from Type 1 diabetes patients were moderately but significantly shorter in all four CD4+ subsets.

cDNA synthesis used the whole RNA isolate, giving expressed TCRB sequences. TCRdb keeps only in-frame clones here, not all; method: immunoSEQ multiplex PCR. The sample records hundreds of thousands of clones, about an eighth being singletons. These receptors lack a known antigen. The sequencing input was naive CD4+ T cells from blood. The source of these receptors is a man aged 18 to 30 with type 1 diabetes.

This clone was detected only a few times. J is TRBJ1-5 and V is TRBV10-3; D is uncertain. CDR1 and CDR2 (germline): ENHRY, SYGVKD. The germline V and J ends were trimmed by 4 bases and 6 bases, with 13 bases remaining between them. This CDR3 spans 14 amino acids. Here the CDR3 DNA reads TGTGCCATCAGTGTTGGGGATTCCAGTCAGCCCCAGCATTTT. Its translation: CAISVGDSSQPQHF.

The rearrangement joins TRBV6-6 to TRBJ2-3; a weak D match, TRBD1 (6 bases). Trimming removed 8 bases at V and 3 bases at J, with 6 bases between. In germline, CDR1 is MNHNY, CDR2 SVGAGI (reference sequence). The CDR3 loop spans 11 amino acids. For the CDR3, the DNA is TGTGCCAGCCAGGGGACAGATACGCAGTATTTT. It encodes CASQGTDTQYF.

This clone was seen more than once but under ten times. The chain links TRBV9 to TRBJ2-1; 9 nucleotides agree with TRBD1. CDR3 length equals 15 residues. V lost 3 bases, J lost 6 bases, and 7 bases stayed unmatched. Per the germline V gene, CDR1 is SGDLS and CDR2 is YYNGEE. The CDR3 nucleotides read TGTGCCAGCAGCGCCTCCGGGACAGGGTCCAATGAGCAGTTCTTC. Translation gives CASSASGTGSNEQFF.

As to this clone: One end of the junction varies from germline; a read error may be responsible. V gene TRBV28 combines with J gene TRBJ2-7; D possibly corresponds to TRBD2 (5 bases). The CDR3 runs to 12 residues. Germline V CDR1 and CDR2: MDHEN, SYDVKM. CDR3 sequence (DNA): TGTGCCAGCAGTGTCGGAGGAGGCTGGCCCCTTTTC. It encodes CASSVGGGWPLF.